The present TCR beta chain was sequenced within a study of shared clonotypes between healthy human individuals (dated by TCRdb to about 2020). Context from the whole study: Three men and a couple of women, aged 18 to 49 years, made up the cohort. To estimate repertoire size and how much clonotypes are shared between individuals, the study performed deep sequencing of blood TCR repertoires from about five healthy adults. Different laboratories and diverse techniques were used to prepare libraries and sequence TCR repertoires, to increase sequencing depth and limit assay-specific biases. Each donor's leukapheresis produced roughly between about 0.85 and 10 billion PBMCs. For each donor, CD4 naive and CD4 memory were each given three plates, CD8 naive was given two plates, and CD8 memory was given one plate. The research as a whole found: Naive subsets generally had larger estimated clonotype richness than memory subsets. Sampling was restricted to blood, and TCR repertoires in tissue are likely to differ from TCR repertoires in blood. Pairwise subsampling led to the expectation that sequencing depth would affect the degree of clonotype sharing among donors. The genetic and exposure-history diversity represented was limited by the small number of donors. Approximately 4.8% of naive CD4, around 3.6% of naive CD8, roughly 2.4% of memory CD4, and approximately 0.39% of memory CD8 clonotypes were shared across a few donors. Clonotypes shared by all four sorted-subset donors showed higher generation probabilities than non-shared clonotypes. Incomplete sequencing was indicated by rarefaction of sorted-subset datasets, despite the large sequencing depth.

TCR CDR3 regions were amplified from genomic DNA by multiplex PCR using the deep immunoSEQ assay. Genomic DNA extracted from each cell subset was distributed evenly over all wells of several immunoSEQ 96-well plates, and each plate served as one replicate. For sorted subsets, each replicate PCR was loaded with around 200 ng genomic DNA, equivalent to 25,000 to 35,000 T cell genomes. Purified libraries were quantified with a Qubit 3.0 fluorometer, sized on a Bioanalyzer 2100, and re-quantified with the KAPA Library Quantification kit. A separate single-read 150-cycle Illumina NextSeq 550 flow cell was used to sequence each immunoSEQ 96-well plate. Regarding the original processing steps: The immunoSEQ output contained only junctional sequences without quality scores, so filtering could not match that applied to full-length reads. Sequences were annotated with PyIR, a Python wrapper for IgBLAST v1.9, using IMGT germline references to assign V/J genes and CDR3. Reads were filtered out if the reads had weak V/J assignments (E-value above 1e-6), no CDR3, stop codons, out-of-frame junctions, or ambiguous translated residues. V3J clonotypes were defined as sequences sharing an identical inferred V gene, J gene, and CDR3 amino acid sequence. Percentage overlap between repertoires was computed as shared unique clonotypes divided by the size of the smaller repertoire. Three approaches were used to assess repertoire richness: RTK rarefaction, the Chao1 estimator, and Recon v2.1 estimates of unobserved clonotypes. For all TCRbeta clonotypes obtained by the gDNA method from several donors, generation probabilities were computed with OLGA. In TCRdb, the immuneACCESS table is reduced to in-frame sequences with V and J assigned. These tables do not hold every clone; where another copy was compared, an unresolved V gene accounts for under half, and the others remain unexplained. V and J calls and clone size are as listed in that table; D and trimming were resolved from the DNA. The sample yields 1 million to 1.2 million clones; approximately 80% were counted once. The leading ten clones occupy roughly 0.9% of the sample.

This clone showed up just a few times. This receptor's antigen is unknown. The sample holds no much larger clone one base away, and base qualities are not on file. In the germline V gene, CDR1 corresponds to SGHRS and CDR2 to YFSETQ. V lost 7 bases and J lost 3 bases; the stretch between them is 16 bases long. The CDR3 spans 14 residues, from the cysteine through the phenylalanine. The CDR3 DNA has 42 bases and is translated from base 1. Healthy HIV-negative adults with no recently reported acute infections or vaccinations were included as donors. Only Caucasian adults living in Nashville, Tennessee, USA were represented among the donors. CD4+ T cells were enriched by magnetic negative selection, after which naive cells were positively selected on CD45RA and the negative fraction was taken as the memory subset. Blood was collected by leukapheresis, and PBMCs were isolated by Ficoll-Histopaque density gradient centrifugation and then cryopreserved in liquid nitrogen vapor phase. Purity and quantity of every magnetically sorted T cell population were checked by analytical flow cytometry. Each sorted fraction had its genomic DNA isolated and then quantified by UV absorbance on a Nanodrop 2000c.

The sample comprised memory CD4+ T cells from PBMCs. Explained via the paper, the cell subset or site label denotes: CD45RA-negative fraction. This receptor chain uses TRBV5-1 and TRBJ1-1, with TRBD1 perhaps the D gene, on 5 matching bases. The sequence came from a man between 18 and 35 years old in good health. Some clones in this sample may be carry-over from other donors' samples. The DNA reads TGCGCCAGCCGCCCAATGACAGCGGACACTGAAGCTTTCTTT. The resulting protein is CASRPMTADTEAFF.